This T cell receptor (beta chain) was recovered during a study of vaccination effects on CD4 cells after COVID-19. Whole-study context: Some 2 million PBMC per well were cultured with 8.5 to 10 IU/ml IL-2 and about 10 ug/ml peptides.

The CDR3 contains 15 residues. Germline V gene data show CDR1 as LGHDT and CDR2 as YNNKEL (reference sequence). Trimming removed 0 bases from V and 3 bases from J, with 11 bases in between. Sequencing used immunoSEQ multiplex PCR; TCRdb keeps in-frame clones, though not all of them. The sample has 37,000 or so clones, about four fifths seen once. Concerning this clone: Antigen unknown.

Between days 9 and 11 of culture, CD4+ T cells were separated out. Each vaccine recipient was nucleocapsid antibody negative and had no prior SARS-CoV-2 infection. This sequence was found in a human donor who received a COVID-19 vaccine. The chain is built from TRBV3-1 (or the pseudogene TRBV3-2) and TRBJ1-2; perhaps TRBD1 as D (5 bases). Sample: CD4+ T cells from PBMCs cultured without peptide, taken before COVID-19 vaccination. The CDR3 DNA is TGTGCCAGCAGCCAAGATCCGGGGACCCACTATGGCTACACCTTC. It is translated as CASSQDPGTHYGYTF.